A single sample gave rise to the 20 T cell receptor beta chains below, sequenced in a study of Graves' ophthalmopathy and Graves' hyperthyroidism. RNA transcripts served as template for amplifying TCR beta CDR3 sequences. Following a first-round RT-PCR that used HTBI primers, a second-round multiplex PCR was carried out. TCRdb itself ran the multiplex PCR reads through MiXCR, one entry per CDR3 protein. Of about 550,000 distinct CDR3 sequences listed, just under 40% were seen once; the top ten hold less than 4.5%. Sequencing was carried out using peripheral blood or thyroid tissue (not recorded which). The receptors stem from an adult man with Graves' hyperthyroidism.

The V call is TRBV9, the J call TRBJ2-7; 13 bases map to TRBD2. This CDR3 has 16 amino acids. The V gene end was trimmed by 0 bases and the J gene end by 5 bases; junction bases not matched to a gene: 5. Germline V gene lookup returns CDR1 SGDLS and CDR2 YYNGEE. In DNA, the CDR3 is TGTGCCAGCAGCGTAGGGACTAGCGGGAGTGCCCACGAGCAGTACTTC. This gives the protein CASSVGTSGSAHEQYF.

This clonotype appeared many times. The chain links TRBV10-3 to TRBJ1-6; 7 bases map to TRBD1. The CDR3 consists of 13 residues. V shed 11 bases, J shed 7 bases, and the junction held 8 bases outside the gene matches. Germline V lookup: CDR1 ENHRY, CDR2 SYGVKD. CDR3 in amino acids: CAGRGLANSPLHF. Here the CDR3 DNA reads TGTGCCGGGAGGGGGCTCGCGAATTCACCCCTCCACTTT.

A few counts support this clonotype. This chain uses TRBV29-1 with TRBJ2-3, with 10 bases matching TRBD2. The V gene end was trimmed by 4 bases and the J gene end by 0 bases; junction bases not matched to a gene: 7. This CDR3 contains 16 residues. Germline CDR1 reads SQVTM; CDR2 reads ANQGSEA. The CDR3 is CSVGGTTSGSTDTQYF. The CDR3 region has the DNA TGCAGCGTTGGAGGTACGACTAGCGGGAGCACAGATACGCAGTATTTT.

This clonotype was observed at least ten times. The V gene is TRBV11-2, the J gene TRBJ1-1; D is ambiguous. The V gene's germline CDR1 is SGHAT and CDR2 FQNNGV. Trimming took 4 bases from V and 10 from J, leaving 13 bases between them. This CDR3 is 12 amino acids long. The CDR3 DNA reads TGTGCCAGCAGCTCATCGGAGCGGGGAGCTTTCTTT. Translated: CASSSSERGAFF.

This clonotype has ten or more counts. The gene calls are TRBV7-2 and TRBJ2-6; TRBD1 aligns across 7 bases. The CDR3 is 19 residues long. V gave up 4 bases and J gave up 0 bases; unmatched junction bases: 12. Germline values: CDR1 SGHTA, CDR2 FQGNSA. Here the CDR3 DNA reads TGTGCCAGCAGCTCTTGGACAGGCCCTATAAACTCTGGGGCCAACGTCCTGACTTTC. Amino acids: CASSSWTGPINSGANVLTF.

The chain joins TRBV6-2 or TRBV6-3 to TRBJ1-2, with D possibly TRBD1 on 6 matching bases. Trimming removed 6 bases at V and 0 bases at J, with 17 bases between. The CDR3 length is 16 residues. Germline assignment: CDR1 MNHEY and CDR2 SVGEGT. In DNA, the CDR3 is TGTGCCAGCAGCCCCTTGTGGGGGGCCGCTAACTATGGCTACACCTTC. It translates to CASSPLWGAANYGYTF.

This clonotype has ten or more counts. The chain combines TRBV6-5 with TRBJ1-1; no reliable D call. The CDR3 consists of 12 residues. V shed 5 bases and J shed 4 bases, with 8 bases lying between them. Germline V lookup: CDR1 MNHEY, CDR2 SVGAGI. The CDR3, as DNA: TGTGCCAGCAGTGAACAGCTCACTGAAGCTTTCTTT. It codes for CASSEQLTEAFF.

The table lists this clonotype with many counts. This chain uses TRBV7-8 with TRBJ2-5; TRBD2 is a possible D gene (5 bases). Germline CDR1 SGHVS, CDR2 FQNEAQ. The CDR3 extends over 14 amino acids. The germline V and J ends were trimmed by 5 bases and 4 bases, with 14 bases remaining between them. The CDR3 DNA follows: TGTGCCAGCAGCCCTGGCGGGCGGCGAGAGACCCAGTACTTC. This codes for CASSPGGRRETQYF.

This clonotype has a count of ten or more. The genes are TRBV19 and TRBJ2-6; D possibly corresponds to TRBD1 (6 bases). In germline, CDR1 is LNHDA, CDR2 SQIVND (reference sequence). The CDR3 runs 18 residues. V shed 0 bases and J shed 3 bases, with 15 bases lying between them. Here the CDR3 DNA reads TGTGCCAGTAGTATAGATTTGGCAGGGGTCCGTGGGGCCAACGTCCTGACTTTC. This codes for CASSIDLAGVRGANVLTF.

This clonotype was seen once. The V call is TRBV7-2, the J call TRBJ2-3; D unclear. Germline lookup yields CDR1 SGHTA and CDR2 FQGNSA. This CDR3 is 14 amino acids long. V was shortened by 0 bases and J by 2 bases, with 6 bases between the two germline ends. CDR3: CASSLAPATDTQYF. CDR3 bases: TGTGCCAGCAGCTTAGCGCCGGCCACAGATACGCAGTATTTT.

This clonotype appeared once. This chain joins TRBV7-2 and TRBJ1-2, with 8 bases that match TRBD1. The V and J ends lost 6 bases and 6 bases, in that order; junction bases with no gene match: 9. The CDR3 spans 14 residues. CDR1 and CDR2 (germline): SGHTA, FQGNSA. CDR3 nucleotides: TGTGCCAGCAGGCGGGGGACAGGTTCGGATGGCTACACCTTC. Its translation: CASRRGTGSDGYTF.

This clonotype appeared many times. The chain has TRBV12-3 or TRBV12-4 and TRBJ1-1; D is possibly TRBD1 (6 bases). V lost 3 bases to trimming and J lost 1 base, with 9 bases between them. The CDR3 runs 14 residues. CDR3 in amino acids: CASSFGGQNTEAFF. For the CDR3, the DNA is TGTGCCAGCAGTTTTGGGGGGCAGAACACTGAAGCTTTCTTT.

With regard to this clonotype: One base away lies a much larger clone, so this may be a sequencing read error. The chain couples TRBV10-3 to TRBJ1-6; D remains ambiguous. The CDR3 runs to 16 residues. V lost 2 bases and J lost 0, with 8 bases in between. The germline V gene encodes CDR1 ENHRY and CDR2 SYGVKD. CDR3 protein: CAISELRSSYNSPLHF. DNA of the CDR3: TGTGCCATCAGTGAGCTACGGAGCTCCTATAATTCACCCCTCCACTTT.

This clonotype was detected many times. J is TRBJ1-2 and V is TRBV29-1; a weak D match, TRBD1 (6 bases). Between the trimmed V and J ends, which lost 6 bases and 7 bases, there was a span of 15 bases. Germline loops: CDR1 SQVTM, CDR2 ANQGSEA. This CDR3 is 12 amino acids long. Written as DNA, the CDR3 is TGCAGCGTCTCGGGGGCAGCGAGTGGCTACACCTTC. This translates into CSVSGAASGYTF.

There are a few counts of this clonotype. The rearrangement links TRBV10-3 to TRBJ2-7; perhaps TRBD2 as D (5 bases). Trimming took 10 bases from V and 7 from J, leaving 17 bases between them. The CDR3 sequence is 12 residues long. Germline assignment: CDR1 ENHRY and CDR2 SYGVKD. The CDR3 nucleotides are TGTGCCAGCTCCGGAAAAACGGGGGAGCAGTACTTC. Its translation: CASSGKTGEQYF.

To note about this clonotype: In this CDR3 the conserved last residue, phenylalanine or tryptophan, is missing, so a read error is likely. CDR3 nucleotides: TGTGCCAGCAGCTTGCCTCAGGGGCGGGGCACTGAAGCTTTCCTT. Protein: CASSLPQGRGTEAFL. The genes are TRBV5-6 and TRBJ1-1; D is possibly TRBD1 (6 bases). The V gene's germline CDR1 is SGHDT and CDR2 YYEEEE. V was pared by 1 base and J by 4 bases, with 14 bases between. This CDR3 has 15 amino acids.

This chain uses TRBV7-9 with TRBJ2-7, with TRBD1 matching over 7 bases. With 1 base clipped from V and 11 bases from J, the junction kept 5 bases outside the gene matches. This CDR3 has 12 residues. CDR1 is SEHNR and CDR2 is FQNEAQ in the germline V gene (reference sequence). The CDR3, as DNA: TGTGCCAGCAGCTTAGGGACAGGCGTAAAGTACTTC. This encodes CASSLGTGVKYF.

The CDR3 DNA sequence: TGTGCCAGCTCGCCGGACGGCCAGACCCAGTACTTC. Amino acids: CASSPDGQTQYF. This rearrangement joins TRBV18 to TRBJ2-5; D remains unclear. There are 12 residues in the CDR3. Per the germline V gene, CDR1 is KGHSH and CDR2 is LQKENI. V dropped 6 bases and J dropped 6 bases, with 11 bases sitting between them.

As regards this clonotype: The junction does not match germline at one end; this may be a read error. The rearrangement joins TRBV7-2 to TRBJ1-1; 9 positions agree with TRBD1. This CDR3 region has 14 residues. The germline V gene has CDR1 SGHTA and CDR2 FQGNSA. The CDR3 loop reads CASSLGQGNSEAFF. CDR3 coding DNA: TGTGCCAGCAGCCTAGGACAGGGGAACTCTGAAGCTTTCTTT. The whole variable domain, remainder taken from reference TRBV7-2 and TRBJ1-1, is GAGVSQSPSNKVTEKGKDVELRCDPISGHTALYWYRQSLGQGLEFLIYFQGNSAPDKSGLPSDRFSAERTGGSVSTLTIQRTQQEDSAVYLCASSLGQGNSEAFFGQGTRLTVV.

DNA for the CDR3: TGTGCCAGCAGCTTACAGGGGGGCGGAGAGGGGACCCAGTACTTC. It codes for CASSLQGGGEGTQYF. The rearrangement joins TRBV11-2 to TRBJ2-5; tentatively, D is TRBD1 (7 bases). The germline CDR1 and CDR2 sequences are SGHAT and FQNNGV. The V and J ends lost 2 bases and 7 bases respectively, with 17 bases between them. The length of the CDR3 is 15 residues.